The clone carrying this TCR beta chain was counted only a few times. Its cognate antigen is unknown. The data were taken from a study of response to subunit inactivated influenza vaccine. V lost 0 bases and J 4 bases, leaving 13 bases between the germline ends. CDR3 length equals 15 residues. The germline CDR1 and CDR2 sequences are MDHEN and SYDVKM. General study findings and limits: T cells newly recruited by each seasonal influenza vaccination are few, the authors suggested.

TCRdb used MiXCR to reprocess the RT-PCR reads, holding one entry per CDR3 protein. The sample carries fewer than 350,000 distinct CDR3 sequences, around a fifth recorded once. The material was PBMCs from blood, obtained 21 months after vaccination. The V call is TRBV28, the J call TRBJ2-7, with D perhaps being TRBD1 or TRBD2 (5 bases each). The TCR sequence derives from a man aged 50 to 69 who received an inactivated influenza vaccine. The CDR3 loop reads CASSLWGPPPYEQYF. Written as DNA, the CDR3 is TGTGCCAGCAGTTTATGGGGACCTCCACCGTACGAGCAGTACTTC.